This is a list of T cell receptor beta chains from one sample in a study of shared clonotypes between healthy human individuals. The protocol was immunoSEQ multiplex PCR, while the TCRdb copy is restricted to in-frame clones and leaves out a portion. Among 1,400,000 or so clones listed, about 98.5% were seen once. The sequenced sample was naive CD4+ T cells sorted from blood. Source of these receptors: a man younger than 40 in good health. Both conserved end residues are part of each CDR3. Fields, in order: V gene, clone size, D gene, J gene, CDR3 protein, CDR3 DNA. A D gene is named only where the DNA matches it firmly. The listing skips clone size in some rows; elsewhere it reads once, few, many or a size class.

TRBV7-8,.,.,TRBJ2-1,CASSLPGRAHEQFF,TGTGCCAGCAGCTTACCGGGACGGGCCCATGAGCAGTTCTTC
TRBV5-4,.,.,TRBJ2-7,CASSLKGGGSYEQYF,TGTGCCAGCAGCCTCAAGGGTGGGGGCTCCTACGAGCAGTACTTC
TRBV7-2,.,.,TRBJ1-1,CASSLGYSQNTEAFF,TGTGCCAGCAGCTTAGGGTATAGCCAGAACACTGAAGCTTTCTTT
TRBV28,.,TRBD1,TRBJ2-5,CASSPRTGLETQYF,TGTGCCAGCAGTCCCCGGACAGGACTAGAGACCCAGTACTTC
TRBV28,.,.,TRBJ1-4,CASGSGEKLFF,TGTGCCAGCGGAAGTGGTGAAAAACTGTTTTTT
TRBV6-1,.,.,TRBJ2-5,CASSEVQAFGTQYF,TGTGCCAGCAGTGAAGTTCAGGCATTCGGGACCCAGTACTTC
TRBV29-1,.,.,TRBJ2-5,CSVVVAVGETQYF,TGCAGCGTTGTAGTAGCAGTCGGAGAGACCCAGTACTTC
TRBV28,.,TRBD2,TRBJ2-3,CAWDGRKDTQYF,TGTGCCTGGGACGGGAGGAAAGATACGCAGTATTTT
TRBV21-1,.,.,TRBJ1-5,CASSNRGTGENFSNQPQHF,TGTGCCAGCAGCAACCGGGGGACGGGAGAGAATTTTAGCAATCAGCCCCAGCATTTT
TRBV5-1,.,.,TRBJ2-5,CASSLVSQQGGETQYF,TGCGCCAGCAGCTTGGTGTCCCAGCAAGGGGGGGAGACCCAGTACTTC
TRBV28,.,.,TRBJ1-1,CASSRPERTEAFF,TGTGCCAGCAGTCGCCCGGAGCGGACTGAAGCTTTCTTT
TRBV6-5,.,.,TRBJ2-3,CATLGDAGGAGTQYF,TGTGCCACCCTCGGTGACGCGGGTGGAGCGGGTACGCAGTATTTT
TRBV10-3,.,.,TRBJ2-7,CAISARGTYEQYF,TGTGCCATCAGTGCTCGGGGGACCTACGAGCAGTACTTC
TRBV10-3,.,.,TRBJ2-3,CAISEPGRYTDTQYF,TGTGCCATCAGTGAGCCGGGACGGTACACAGATACGCAGTATTTT
TRBV7-9,.,.,TRBJ1-2,CASSRGRLDYGYTF,TGTGCCAGCAGCCGGGGGCGCCTGGACTATGGCTACACCTTC
TRBV7-3,.,.,TRBJ2-2,CASRSVTGELFF,TGTGCCAGCAGATCAGTTACCGGGGAGCTGTTTTTT
TRBV5-1,.,.,TRBJ2-7,CATSVTGGSYEQYF,TGCGCCACTTCCGTGACAGGAGGCTCCTACGAGCAGTACTTC
TRBV9,.,.,TRBJ1-1,CASSVGSGAHTEAFF,TGTGCCAGCAGCGTAGGGTCAGGAGCTCACACTGAAGCTTTCTTT
TRBV6-6,.,.,TRBJ1-5,CASSNREAQPQHF,TGTGCCAGCAGTAACAGGGAGGCTCAGCCCCAGCATTTT
TRBV18,.,TRBD2,TRBJ2-1,CASSPPTFSWEGLSYNEQFF,TGTGCCAGCTCACCACCCACGTTCTCGTGGGAGGGCCTCTCCTACAATGAGCAGTTCTTC
TRBV19,.,.,TRBJ2-3,CASSESRTDTQYF,TGTGCCAGTAGTGAGTCTCGCACAGATACGCAGTATTTT
TRBV7-9,once,.,TRBJ1-3,CASSFYSGNTIYF,TGTGCCAGCAGCTTTTACTCTGGAAACACCATATATTTT
TRBV7-2,.,TRBD2,TRBJ2-7,CASSAGLAVYEQYF,TGTGCCAGCAGCGCCGGACTAGCGGTCTACGAGCAGTACTTC
TRBV5-4,.,.,TRBJ2-7,CASSLHSLLSYEQYF,TGTGCCAGCAGTTTGCATTCCCTTCTATCCTACGAGCAGTACTTC
TRBV6-5,.,.,TRBJ2-1,CASIGGPPREQFF,TGTGCCAGCATAGGGGGGCCTCCTAGGGAGCAGTTCTTC